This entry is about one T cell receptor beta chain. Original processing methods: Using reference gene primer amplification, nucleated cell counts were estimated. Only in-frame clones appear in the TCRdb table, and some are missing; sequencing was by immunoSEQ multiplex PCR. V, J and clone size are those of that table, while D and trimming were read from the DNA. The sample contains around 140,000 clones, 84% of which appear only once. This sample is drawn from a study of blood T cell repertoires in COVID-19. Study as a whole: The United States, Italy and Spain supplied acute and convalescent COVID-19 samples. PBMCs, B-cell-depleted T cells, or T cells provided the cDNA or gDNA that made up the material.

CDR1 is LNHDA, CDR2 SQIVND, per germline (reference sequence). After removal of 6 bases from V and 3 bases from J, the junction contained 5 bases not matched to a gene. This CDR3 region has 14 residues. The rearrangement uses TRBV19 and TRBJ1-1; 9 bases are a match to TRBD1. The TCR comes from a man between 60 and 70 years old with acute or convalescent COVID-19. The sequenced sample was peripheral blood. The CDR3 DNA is TGTGCCAGTAGCGTACAGGGGGCTGACACTGAAGCTTTCTTT. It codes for CASSVQGADTEAFF.